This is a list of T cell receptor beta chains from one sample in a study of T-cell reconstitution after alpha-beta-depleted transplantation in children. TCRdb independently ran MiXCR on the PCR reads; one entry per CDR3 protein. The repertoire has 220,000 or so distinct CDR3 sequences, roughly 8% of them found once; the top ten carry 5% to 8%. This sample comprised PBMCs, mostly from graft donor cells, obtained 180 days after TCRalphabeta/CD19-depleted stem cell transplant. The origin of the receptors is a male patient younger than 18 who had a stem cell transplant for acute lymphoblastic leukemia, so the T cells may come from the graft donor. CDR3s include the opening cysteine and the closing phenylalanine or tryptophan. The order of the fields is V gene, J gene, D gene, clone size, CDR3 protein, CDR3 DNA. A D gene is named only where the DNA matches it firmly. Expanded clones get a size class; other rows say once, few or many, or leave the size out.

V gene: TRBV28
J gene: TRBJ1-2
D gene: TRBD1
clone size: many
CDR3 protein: CASIPGQGLAGYGYTF
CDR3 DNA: TGTGCCAGCATTCCGGGACAGGGGCTCGCAGGCTATGGCTACACCTTC

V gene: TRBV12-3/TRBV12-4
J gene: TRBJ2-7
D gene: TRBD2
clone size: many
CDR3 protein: CASSPGTSGGHEQYF
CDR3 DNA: TGTGCCAGCAGTCCCGGGACTAGCGGGGGCCACGAGCAGTACTTC

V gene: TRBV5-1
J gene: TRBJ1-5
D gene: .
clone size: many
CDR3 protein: CASSLGSPNQPQHF
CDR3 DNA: TGCGCCAGCAGCTTGGGCTCCCCCAATCAGCCCCAGCATTTT

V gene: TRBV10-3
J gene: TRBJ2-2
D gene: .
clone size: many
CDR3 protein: CATRTTVTNTGELFF
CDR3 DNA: TGTGCCACCCGGACGACAGTTACGAACACCGGGGAGCTGTTTTTT

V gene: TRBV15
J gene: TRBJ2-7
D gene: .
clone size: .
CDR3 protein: CATSSRGFQYSYEQYF
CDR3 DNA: TGTGCCACCAGCTCTAGGGGTTTTCAATACTCCTACGAGCAGTACTTC

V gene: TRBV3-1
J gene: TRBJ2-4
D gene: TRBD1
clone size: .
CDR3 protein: CASSPWDRGPKNIQYF
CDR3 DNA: TGTGCCAGCAGCCCTTGGGACAGGGGGCCCAAAAACATTCAGTACTTC

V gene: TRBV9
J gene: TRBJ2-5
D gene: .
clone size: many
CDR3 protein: CASSVWERETQYF
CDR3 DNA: TGTGCCAGCAGCGTCTGGGAGCGGGAGACCCAGTACTTC

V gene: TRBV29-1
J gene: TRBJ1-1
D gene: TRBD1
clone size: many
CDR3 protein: CSVRGGDRARKNTEAFF
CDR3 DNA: TGCAGCGTTCGGGGGGGCGACAGGGCTCGCAAGAACACTGAAGCTTTCTTT

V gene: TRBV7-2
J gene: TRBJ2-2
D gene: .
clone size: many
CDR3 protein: CASSLVGDFGELFF
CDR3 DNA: TGTGCCAGCAGCTTAGTAGGGGACTTCGGGGAGCTGTTTTTT

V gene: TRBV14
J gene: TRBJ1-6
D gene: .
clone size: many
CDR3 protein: CASSQDLRGYNSPLHF
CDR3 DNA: TGTGCCAGCAGCCAAGATCTCAGGGGCTATAATTCACCCCTCCACTTT

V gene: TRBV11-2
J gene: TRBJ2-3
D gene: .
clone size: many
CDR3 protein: CASSSFYTQYF
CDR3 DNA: TGTGCCAGCAGCTCCTTTTATACGCAGTATTTT

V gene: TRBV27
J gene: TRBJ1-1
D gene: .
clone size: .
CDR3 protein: CASSLSGGGSTEAFF
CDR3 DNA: TGTGCCAGCAGTTTATCGGGGGGGGGGTCAACTGAAGCTTTCTTT

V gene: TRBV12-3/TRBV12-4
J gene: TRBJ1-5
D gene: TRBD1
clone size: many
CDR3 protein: CASSLEGQGGNQPQHF
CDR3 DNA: TGTGCCAGCAGTTTAGAGGGACAGGGAGGCAATCAGCCCCAGCATTTT

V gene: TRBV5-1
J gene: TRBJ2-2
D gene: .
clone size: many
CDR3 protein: CASSLVGTGELFF
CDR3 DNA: TGCGCCAGCAGCTTGGTGGGCACCGGGGAGCTGTTTTTT

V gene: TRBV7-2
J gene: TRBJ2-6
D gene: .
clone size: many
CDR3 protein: CASSLKGGANVLTF
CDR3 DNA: TGTGCCAGCAGCTTAAAAGGTGGGGCCAACGTCCTGACTTTC

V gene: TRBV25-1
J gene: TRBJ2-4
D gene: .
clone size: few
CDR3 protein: CASSPGLKNIQYF
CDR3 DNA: TGTGCCAGCAGCCCGGGACTCAAAAACATTCAGTACTTC

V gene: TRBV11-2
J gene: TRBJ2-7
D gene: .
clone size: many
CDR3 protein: CASSLGGWGGLSTYEQYF
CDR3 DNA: TGTGCCAGCAGCTTGGGGGGTTGGGGGGGGCTGAGCACATACGAGCAGTACTTC

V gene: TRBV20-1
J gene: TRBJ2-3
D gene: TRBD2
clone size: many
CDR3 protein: CSATGTSGGTDTQYF
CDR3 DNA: TGCAGTGCTACCGGGACTAGCGGGGGCACAGATACGCAGTATTTT

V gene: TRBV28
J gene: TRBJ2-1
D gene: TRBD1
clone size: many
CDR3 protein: CASSSGTGRNEQFF
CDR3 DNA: TGTGCCAGCAGCTCCGGGACAGGGAGAAATGAGCAGTTCTTC

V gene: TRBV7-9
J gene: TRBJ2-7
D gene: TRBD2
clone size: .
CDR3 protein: CASSLAGGLEQYF
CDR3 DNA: TGTGCCAGCAGCTTAGCGGGAGGGCTCGAGCAGTACTTC

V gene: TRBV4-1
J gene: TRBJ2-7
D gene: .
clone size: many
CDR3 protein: CASSAQGFTIYEQYF
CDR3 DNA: TGCGCCAGCAGCGCACAGGGCTTTACCATCTACGAGCAGTACTTC

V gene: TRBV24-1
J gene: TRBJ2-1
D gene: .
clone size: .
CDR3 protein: CATSDWRSNLGQFF
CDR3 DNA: TGTGCCACCAGTGATTGGAGGTCCAACTTGGGGCAGTTCTTC